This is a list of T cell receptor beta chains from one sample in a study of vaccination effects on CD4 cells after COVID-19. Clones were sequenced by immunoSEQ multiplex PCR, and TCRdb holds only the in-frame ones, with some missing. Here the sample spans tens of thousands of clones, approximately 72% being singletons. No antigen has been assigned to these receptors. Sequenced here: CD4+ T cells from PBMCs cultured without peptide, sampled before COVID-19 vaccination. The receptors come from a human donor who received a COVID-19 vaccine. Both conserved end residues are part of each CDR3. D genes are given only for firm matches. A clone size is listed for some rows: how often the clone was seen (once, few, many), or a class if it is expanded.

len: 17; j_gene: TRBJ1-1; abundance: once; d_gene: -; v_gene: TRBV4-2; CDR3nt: TGTGCCAGCAGCCAAGACAGGACCAAGGTAGGGAACACTGAAGCTTTCTTT; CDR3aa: CASSQDRTKVGNTEAFF
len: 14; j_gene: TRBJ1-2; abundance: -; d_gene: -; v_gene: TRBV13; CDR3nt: TGTGCCAGCAGACTCGCCGGCGGCAACTATGGCTACACCTTC; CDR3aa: CASRLAGGNYGYTF
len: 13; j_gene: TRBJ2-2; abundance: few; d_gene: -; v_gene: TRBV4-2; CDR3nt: TGTGCCAGCAGCACCCACCAGGGCGGGGAGCTGTTTTTT; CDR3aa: CASSTHQGGELFF
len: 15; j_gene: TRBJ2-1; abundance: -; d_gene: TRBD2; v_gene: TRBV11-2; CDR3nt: TGTGCCAGCAGTTGGACTAGCGGGGCCTACAATGAGCAGTTCTTC; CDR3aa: CASSWTSGAYNEQFF
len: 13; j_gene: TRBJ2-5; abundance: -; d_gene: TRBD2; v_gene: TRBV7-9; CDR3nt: TGTGCCGGTAGCGGGGGGGCACAAGAGACCCAGTACTTC; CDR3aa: CAGSGGAQETQYF
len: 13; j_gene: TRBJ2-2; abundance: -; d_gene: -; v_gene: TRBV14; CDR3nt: TGTGCCAGCAGCAGCTGGAACACCGGGGAGCTGTTTTTT; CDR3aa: CASSSWNTGELFF
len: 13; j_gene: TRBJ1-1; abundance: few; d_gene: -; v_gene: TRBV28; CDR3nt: TGTGCCAGCAGTCAACAGGGGAACACTGAAGCTTTCTTT; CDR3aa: CASSQQGNTEAFF
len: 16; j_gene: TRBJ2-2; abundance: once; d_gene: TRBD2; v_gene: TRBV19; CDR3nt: TGTGCCAGTAGCCTCGGGTTAGCGGGAGGGACCGGGGAGCTGTTTTTT; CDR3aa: CASSLGLAGGTGELFF
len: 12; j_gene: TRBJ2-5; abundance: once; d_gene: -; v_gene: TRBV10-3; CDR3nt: TGTGCCATCAGCGACCCCGGAGAGACCCAGTACTTC; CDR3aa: CAISDPGETQYF
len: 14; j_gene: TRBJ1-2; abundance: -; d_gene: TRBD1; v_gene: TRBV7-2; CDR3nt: TGTGCCAGCAGCTTATTTCGGGACAGGCTCTCCTACACCTTC; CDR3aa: CASSLFRDRLSYTF
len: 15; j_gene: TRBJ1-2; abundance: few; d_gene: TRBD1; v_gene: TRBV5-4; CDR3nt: TGTGCCAGCAGTCGTGTAGGGACAGGGTGGGGTGGCTACACCTTC; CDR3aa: CASSRVGTGWGGYTF
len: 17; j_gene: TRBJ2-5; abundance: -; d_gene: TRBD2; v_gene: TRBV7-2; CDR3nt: TGTGCCAGCAGCTTAGGGGGGACTAGCGGGGTCCAAGAGACCCAGTACTTC; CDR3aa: CASSLGGTSGVQETQYF
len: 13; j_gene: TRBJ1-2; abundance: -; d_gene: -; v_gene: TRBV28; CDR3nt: TGTGCCAGCAGTTTAGGTCAGGGGTATGGCTACACCTTC; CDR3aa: CASSLGQGYGYTF
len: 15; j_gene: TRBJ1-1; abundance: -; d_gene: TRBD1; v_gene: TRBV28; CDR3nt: TGTGCCAGCAGTGTCAGGGGACAGATAAGTTTGGGAGCTTTCTTT; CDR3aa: CASSVRGQISLGAFF
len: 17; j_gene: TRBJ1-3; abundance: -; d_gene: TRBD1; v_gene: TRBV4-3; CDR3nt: TGCGCCAGCAGCCAAGGTAGACAGGGGACCTCTGGAAACACCATATATTTT; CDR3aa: CASSQGRQGTSGNTIYF
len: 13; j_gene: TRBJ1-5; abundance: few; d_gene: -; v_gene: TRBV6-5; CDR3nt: TGTGCCAGCAGTCCAGGGCTGAATCAGCCCCAGCATTTT; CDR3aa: CASSPGLNQPQHF
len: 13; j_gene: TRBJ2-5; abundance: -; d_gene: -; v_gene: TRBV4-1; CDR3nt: TGCGCCAGCAGCCAAAGACGGCAAGAGACCCAGTACTTC; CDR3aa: CASSQRRQETQYF
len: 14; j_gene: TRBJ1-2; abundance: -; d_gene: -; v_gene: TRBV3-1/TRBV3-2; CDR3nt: TGTGCCAGCAGCCAAATTGAAGGGGAGAGGGGCTACACCTTC; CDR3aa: CASSQIEGERGYTF
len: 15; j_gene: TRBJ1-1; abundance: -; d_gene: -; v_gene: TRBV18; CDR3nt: TGTGCCAGCTCACCCCGAACTACAGGGCATCCTGAAGCTTTCTTT; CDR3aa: CASSPRTTGHPEAFF
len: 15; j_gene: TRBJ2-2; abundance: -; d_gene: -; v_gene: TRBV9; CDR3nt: TGTGCCAGCAGCTGGGGGGGCGGAAACACCGGGGAGCTGTTTTTT; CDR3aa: CASSWGGGNTGELFF
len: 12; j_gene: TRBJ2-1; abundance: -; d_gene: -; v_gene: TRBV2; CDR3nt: TGTGCCAGCAGTCCCGCCGACAATGAGCAGTTCTTC; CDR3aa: CASSPADNEQFF
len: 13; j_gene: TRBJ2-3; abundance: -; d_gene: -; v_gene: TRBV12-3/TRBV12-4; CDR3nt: TGTGCCAGCGGGAGGGGGAGCACAGATACGCAGTATTTT; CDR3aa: CASGRGSTDTQYF
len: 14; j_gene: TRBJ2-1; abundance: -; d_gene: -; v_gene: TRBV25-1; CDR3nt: TGTGCCAGCAGTGAGTCAGAGTGGAGCAATGAGCAGTTCTTC; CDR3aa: CASSESEWSNEQFF
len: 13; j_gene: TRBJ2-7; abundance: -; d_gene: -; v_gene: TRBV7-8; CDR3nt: TGTGCCAGCAGCTTAGCTGGGTCGGACGAGCAGTACTTC; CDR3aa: CASSLAGSDEQYF
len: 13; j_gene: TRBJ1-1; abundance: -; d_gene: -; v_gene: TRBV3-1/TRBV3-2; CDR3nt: TGTGCCAGCAGCCAGGTGGAGGGCACTGAAGCTTTCTTT; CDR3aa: CASSQVEGTEAFF
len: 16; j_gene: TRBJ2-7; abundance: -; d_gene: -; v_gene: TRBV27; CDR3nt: TGTGCCAGCAGTTTAGTTGGGGGGCCACTTTCCTACGAGCAGTACTTC; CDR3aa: CASSLVGGPLSYEQYF
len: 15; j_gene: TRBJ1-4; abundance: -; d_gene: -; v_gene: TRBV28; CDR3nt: TGTGCCAGTACCGCCGGGGCAGCCGTTAATGAAAAACTGTTTTTT; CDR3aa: CASTAGAAVNEKLFF
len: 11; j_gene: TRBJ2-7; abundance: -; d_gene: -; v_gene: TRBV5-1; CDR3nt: TGCGCCAGCAGCCAGGAAGGCAAGCAGTACTTC; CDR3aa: CASSQEGKQYF
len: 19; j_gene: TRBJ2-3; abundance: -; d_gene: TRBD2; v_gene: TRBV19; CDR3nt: TGTGCCAGTAGTAGGACTAGCGGGGGGTACCCTTCTAGCACAGATACGCAGTATTTT; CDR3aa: CASSRTSGGYPSSTDTQYF
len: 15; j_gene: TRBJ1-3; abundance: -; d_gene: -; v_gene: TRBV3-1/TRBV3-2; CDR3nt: TGTGCCAGCAGCCCATCGGCCCTGTCTGGAAACACCATATATTTT; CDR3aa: CASSPSALSGNTIYF
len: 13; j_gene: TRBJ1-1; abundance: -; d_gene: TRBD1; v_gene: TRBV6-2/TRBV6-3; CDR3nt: TGTGCCAGCAGCTACTGGCAGACAGGGGAAGCTTTCTTT; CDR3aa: CASSYWQTGEAFF
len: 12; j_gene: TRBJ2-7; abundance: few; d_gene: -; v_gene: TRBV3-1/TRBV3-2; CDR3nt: TGTGCCAGCAGCCAAGGACTTTACGAGCAGTACTTC; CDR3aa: CASSQGLYEQYF
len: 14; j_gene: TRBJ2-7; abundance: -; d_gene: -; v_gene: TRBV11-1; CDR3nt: TGTGCCAGCAGCCCCGGGACGCTCCGCTACGAGCAGTACTTC; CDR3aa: CASSPGTLRYEQYF
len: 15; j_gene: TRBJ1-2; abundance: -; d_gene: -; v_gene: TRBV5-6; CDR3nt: TGTGCCAGCAGCTTTGGTAACAGGGTCTTCTATGGCTACACCTTC; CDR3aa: CASSFGNRVFYGYTF
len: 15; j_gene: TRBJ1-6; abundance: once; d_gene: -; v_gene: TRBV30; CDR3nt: TGTGCCTGGACCCTCGACAGTGCCTATAATTCACCCCTCCACTTT; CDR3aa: CAWTLDSAYNSPLHF
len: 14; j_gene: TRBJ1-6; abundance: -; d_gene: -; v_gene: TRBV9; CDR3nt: TGTGCCAGCAGCCCGACAGTAACGGGTTCACCCCTCCACTTT; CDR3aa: CASSPTVTGSPLHF
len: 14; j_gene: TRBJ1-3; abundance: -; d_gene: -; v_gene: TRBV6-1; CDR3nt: TGTGCCAGCAGTGAAAACGGGTTGGGAAACACCATATATTTT; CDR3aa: CASSENGLGNTIYF
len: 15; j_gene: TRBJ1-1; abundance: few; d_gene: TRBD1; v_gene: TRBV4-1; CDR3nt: TGCGCCAGCAGCCAAGACAGGGGGGAAAGCACTGAAGCTTTCTTT; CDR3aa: CASSQDRGESTEAFF
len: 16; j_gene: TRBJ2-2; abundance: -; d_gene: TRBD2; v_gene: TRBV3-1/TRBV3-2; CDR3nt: TGTGCCAGCAGCCCCTTTTCGGGGGGGAACACCGGGGAGCTGTTTTTT; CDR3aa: CASSPFSGGNTGELFF
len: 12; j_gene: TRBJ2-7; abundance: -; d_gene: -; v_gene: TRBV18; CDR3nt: TGTGCCAGCTCATCCGACGGACCGGAGCAGTACTTC; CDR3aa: CASSSDGPEQYF
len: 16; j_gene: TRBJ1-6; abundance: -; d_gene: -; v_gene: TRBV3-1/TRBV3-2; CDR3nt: TGTGCCAGCAGCCAAGGGTGGGGACGGGCTAATTCACCCCTCCACTTT; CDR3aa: CASSQGWGRANSPLHF
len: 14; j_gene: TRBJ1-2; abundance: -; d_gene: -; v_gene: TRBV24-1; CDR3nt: TGTGCCACTTCGACAGGCCTGGGCCAGTGGGGCTACACCTTC; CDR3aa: CATSTGLGQWGYTF
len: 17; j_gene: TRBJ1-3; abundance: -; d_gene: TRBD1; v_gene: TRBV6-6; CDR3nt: TGTGCCAGCAGTCAAAGGTGGGGACAGGGGTTCAGAAACACCATATATTTT; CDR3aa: CASSQRWGQGFRNTIYF
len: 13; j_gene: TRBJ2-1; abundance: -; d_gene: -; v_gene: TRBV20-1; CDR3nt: TGCAGTGCTAGTCGAGGGGTAGGAAATGAGCAGTTCTTC; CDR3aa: CSASRGVGNEQFF
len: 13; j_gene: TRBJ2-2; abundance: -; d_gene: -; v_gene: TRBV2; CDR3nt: TGTGCCAGCAGTCGACTAGTGGCCGGGGAGCTGTTTTTT; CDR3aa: CASSRLVAGELFF
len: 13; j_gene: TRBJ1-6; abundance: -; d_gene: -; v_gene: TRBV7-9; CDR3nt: TGTGCCAGCAGGCCCCTGGGCGAATCACCCCTCCACTTT; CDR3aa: CASRPLGESPLHF
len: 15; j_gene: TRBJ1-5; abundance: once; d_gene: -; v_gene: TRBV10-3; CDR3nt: TGTGCCATCAGTGAATCTGGGATTAGCAATCAGCCCCAGCATTTT; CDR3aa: CAISESGISNQPQHF
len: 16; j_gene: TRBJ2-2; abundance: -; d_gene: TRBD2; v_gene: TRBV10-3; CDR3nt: TGTGCCATCAGTGAGTCAAGCGGGAGGAACACCGGGGAGCTGTTTTTT; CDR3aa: CAISESSGRNTGELFF
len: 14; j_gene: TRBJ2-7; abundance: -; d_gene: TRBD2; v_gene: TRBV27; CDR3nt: TGTGCCAGCAGTTTAGCGGGGGGGCCCCACGAGCAGTACTTC; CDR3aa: CASSLAGGPHEQYF
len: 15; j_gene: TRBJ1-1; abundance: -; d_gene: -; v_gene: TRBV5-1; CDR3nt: TGCGCCAGCAGCTTGGTAACGGGGGTGAACACTGAAGCTTTCTTT; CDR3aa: CASSLVTGVNTEAFF
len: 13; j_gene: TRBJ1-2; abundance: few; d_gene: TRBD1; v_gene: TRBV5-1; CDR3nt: TGCGCCAGCAGCTACGGACAGGGTAATGGCTACACCTTC; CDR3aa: CASSYGQGNGYTF
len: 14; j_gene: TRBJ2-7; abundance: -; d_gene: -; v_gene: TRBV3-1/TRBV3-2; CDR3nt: TGTGCCAGCAGCCCCCCCGGGTCCCGCTTCAAGCAGTACTTC; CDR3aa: CASSPPGSRFKQYF